The 15 T cell receptor beta chains presented below share a single source sample, sequenced in a study of blood T cell repertoires in COVID-19. This table comes from immunoSEQ multiplex PCR, and its TCRdb copy is limited to in-frame clones, with some not included. Here the sample spans 40,000 to 45,000 clones, 69% being singletons. The sequenced sample was peripheral blood. The receptor source for this set is a man older than 75 with acute or convalescent COVID-19.

This chain links TRBV11-3 with TRBJ2-3, with TRBD2 matching 7 bases. The germline gives CDR1 SGHNT, CDR2 YENEEA. This CDR3 is built from 19 residues. The J segment lost 0 bases and the V segment lost 0 bases, leaving 12 bases of the junction unmatched. DNA of the CDR3: TGTGCCAGCAGCTTAGATCATGTTACCCTAGCGGACAGCACAGATACGCAGTATTTT. Translation: CASSLDHVTLADSTDTQYF.

CDR3 nucleotides: TGTGCCAGCAGCTTAGTCCAAGAACAGGGGGCAGCCGAAAAACTGTTTTTT. Amino acid sequence: CASSLVQEQGAAEKLFF. The chain joins TRBV7-9 to TRBJ1-4, with 9 nucleotides matching TRBD1. The germline CDR1 and CDR2 sequences are SEHNR and FQNEAQ (reference sequence). V lost 1 base to trimming and J lost 8 bases; unmatched junction nucleotides: 11. CDR3 length: 17 amino acids.

The genes are TRBV4-3 and TRBJ1-4; D not certain. This CDR3 has 13 amino acids. Germline values: CDR1 LGHNA, CDR2 YSLEER. V was clipped by 1 base and J by 8 bases, with 8 bases between them. CDR3 loop: CASSQGAREKLFF. The CDR3 DNA reads TGCGCCAGCAGCCAAGGGGCTCGAGAAAAACTGTTTTTT.

The chain joins TRBV6-5 to TRBJ2-1, with D possibly being TRBD1 (6 bases). Deletions cut 2 bases from V and 6 bases from J, with 11 bases between. CDR3 length: 14 amino acids. From germline, CDR1 is MNHEY and CDR2 SVGAGI. DNA for the CDR3: TGTGCCAGCAGTTACGTGGACAGAGGCAATGAGCAGTTCTTC. It codes for CASSYVDRGNEQFF.

J is TRBJ2-2 and V is TRBV7-3; no clear D gene. CDR3 length equals 13 residues. Germline CDR1 and CDR2: SGHTA and FQGTGA. The ends were cut back, 5 bases at V and 7 bases at J, with 11 bases in the middle. In DNA, the CDR3 is TGTGCCAGCAGCCTAGAAGCATTCGGGGAGCTGTTTTTT. Encoded protein: CASSLEAFGELFF.

The rearrangement uses TRBV19 and TRBJ1-5; unclear D gene. Germline CDR1 reads LNHDA; CDR2 reads SQIVND (reference sequence). V was clipped by 1 base and J by 5 bases, with 9 bases between them. The CDR3 totals 14 residues. This CDR3 is CASSIGESDQPQHF. As DNA, the CDR3 is TGTGCCAGTAGTATAGGAGAGTCCGATCAGCCCCAGCATTTT.

This clone came up a few times. V usage is TRBV6-5 and J usage is TRBJ2-2; D might be TRBD1 (5 bases). CDR3 length: 15 amino acids. Deletions cut 6 bases from V and 2 bases from J, with 13 bases between. In germline, CDR1 is MNHEY, CDR2 SVGAGI. CDR3 bases: TGTGCCAGCAGACTCAGGGTAGCAAACACCGGGGAGCTGTTTTTT. Translating gives CASRLRVANTGELFF.

V usage is TRBV21-1 and J usage is TRBJ2-1; the D call of TRBD1 is as the table states it, not checked on the DNA. TRBV21-1 is recorded as a pseudogene. This CDR3 is built from 17 residues. CDR3 DNA sequence: TGTGCCAGCAGCAAGACCGGGACAGGGGTAGGATACAATGAGCAGTTCTTC. Protein product: CASSKTGTGVGYNEQFF.

This rearrangement joins TRBV7-2 to TRBJ2-2; TRBD2 aligns across 8 bases. V dropped 0 bases and J dropped 6; count of bases not matched to a gene: 0. The CDR3 length is 14 residues. Germline V gives CDR1 SGHTA, CDR2 FQGNSA. The CDR3 sequence: CASSLARGAGELFF. The DNA for the CDR3 is TGTGCCAGCAGCTTAGCGCGGGGGGCCGGGGAGCTGTTTTTT. The whole variable domain, remainder taken from reference TRBV7-2 and TRBJ2-2, is GAGVSQSPSNKVTEKGKDVELRCDPISGHTALYWYRQSLGQGLEFLIYFQGNSAPDKSGLPSDRFSAERTGGSVSTLTIQRTQQEDSAVYLCASSLARGAGELFFGEGSRLTVL.

The chain carries TRBV30 and TRBJ1-4; a weak D match, TRBD1 (6 bases). Germline assignment: CDR1 GTSNPN and CDR2 SVGIG (reference sequence). The V end lost 0 bases, the J end lost 4 bases, and 18 bases lay between the germline ends. The CDR3 is made up of 17 amino acids. Written as DNA, the CDR3 is TGTGCCTGGAGTGTATTTACCCAGGGGAGGGGTAATGAAAAACTGTTTTTT. This codes for CAWSVFTQGRGNEKLFF. Full variable domain (remainder filled in from reference TRBV30 and TRBJ1-4): SQTIHQWPATLVQPVGSPLSLECTVEGTSNPNLYWYRQAAGRGLQLLFYSVGIGQISSEVPQNLSASRPQDRQFILSSKKLLLSDSGFYLCAWSVFTQGRGNEKLFFGSGTQLSVL.

The chain is built from TRBV11-2 and TRBJ1-2; D is possibly TRBD1 (6 bases). V was shortened by 0 bases and J by 3 bases, with 14 bases between the two germline ends. Per germline, CDR1 SGHAT and CDR2 FQNNGV. The CDR3 loop spans 16 amino acids. Here the CDR3 reads CASSLDRGAYYYGYTF. The CDR3 region has the DNA TGTGCCAGCAGCTTAGATCGGGGGGCTTATTACTATGGCTACACCTTC. Together with reference TRBV11-2 and TRBJ1-2, the CDR3 gives the full variable domain: EAGVAQSPRYKIIEKRQSVAFWCNPISGHATLYWYQQILGQGPKLLIQFQNNGVVDDSQLPKDRFSAERLKGVDSTLKIQPAKLEDSAVYLCASSLDRGAYYYGYTFGSGTRLTVV.

This rearrangement joins TRBV5-1 to TRBJ1-2; 10 nucleotides agree with TRBD1. CDR3 length: 16 residues. Germline trimming cut 4 bases from V and 8 bases from J; bases unmatched to any gene: 14. Germline V gene data show CDR1 as SGHRS and CDR2 as YFSETQ. In DNA form, the CDR3 reads TGCGCCAGCAGCCACGACATCCCGACAGGGGGCGAAGGCTACACCTTC. It specifies CASSHDIPTGGEGYTF.

This clone was picked up a small number of times. The V call is TRBV19, the J call TRBJ2-3; D remains unclear. CDR1 is LNHDA, CDR2 SQIVND, per germline (reference sequence). Trimming took 4 bases from V and 1 from J, leaving 9 bases between them. This CDR3 is 14 amino acids long. The CDR3 DNA is TGTGCCAGTAGTACCCTACCGCGCACAGATACGCAGTATTTT. It encodes CASSTLPRTDTQYF. Drawing the rest from reference TRBV19 and TRBJ2-3, the complete variable domain is DGGITQSPKYLFRKEGQNVTLSCEQNLNHDAMYWYRQDPGQGLRLIYYSQIVNDFQKGDIAEGYSVSREKKESFPLTVTSAQKNPTAFYLCASSTLPRTDTQYFGPGTRLTVL.

In DNA, the CDR3 is TGCAGCGTTGCCCTCTGGACTAGCGGCAATGAGCAGTTCTTC. Translation: CSVALWTSGNEQFF. The chain couples TRBV29-1 to TRBJ2-1, with 10 bases lining up with TRBD2. The CDR3 spans 14 residues. Germline lookup yields CDR1 SQVTM and CDR2 ANQGSEA. Unmatched junction bases numbered 6, after V lost 4 bases and J lost 6 bases.

V gene TRBV7-9 combines with J gene TRBJ1-4; a possible D gene is TRBD1 (5 bases). Germline CDR1 and CDR2: SEHNR and FQNEAQ (reference sequence). With 2 bases removed from V and 8 bases from J, the gap between germline ends came to 15 bases. The CDR3 is made up of 15 amino acids. CDR3 loop: CASSLNQGGEEKLFF. The CDR3 nucleotides are TGTGCCAGCAGCTTAAATCAGGGTGGCGAAGAAAAACTGTTTTTT.